This record concerns one T cell receptor (beta chain) sequence. This specimen belongs to a study of blood T cell repertoires in COVID-19. Study information: From the United States, Italy and Spain came samples of acute and convalescent COVID-19. In each case, the material was cDNA or gDNA derived from T cells, B-cell-depleted T cells, or PBMCs.

Authors' analysis steps: Estimation of nucleated cell counts relied on the amplification of reference gene primers. TCRdb's copy holds only in-frame clones and misses some; the assay was immunoSEQ multiplex PCR. The DNA gave D and trimming, while V, J and clone size come from that table. There are about 200,000 clones in the sample; about four fifths occur only once, and roughly 3.1% lies in the top ten. Assignment of participants to cohorts was predicated upon participant-reported clinical history. CDR1 is MGHDK, CDR2 SYGVNS, per germline. The CDR3 consists of 16 residues. The junction had 8 bases not matched to a gene; V was cut back by 2 bases and J by 6 bases.

The sample consisted of PBMCs or T cells enriched from blood (not recorded which). The chain uses TRBV25-1 and TRBJ1-4; 8 nucleotides agree with TRBD1. This TCR was recovered from a woman aged 25 to 39 who had been exposed to COVID-19. The DNA for the CDR3 is TGTGCCAGCAGTGAAAGTTATCCAGGGGGCTATGAAAAACTGTTTTTT. Amino acid sequence: CASSESYPGGYEKLFF.